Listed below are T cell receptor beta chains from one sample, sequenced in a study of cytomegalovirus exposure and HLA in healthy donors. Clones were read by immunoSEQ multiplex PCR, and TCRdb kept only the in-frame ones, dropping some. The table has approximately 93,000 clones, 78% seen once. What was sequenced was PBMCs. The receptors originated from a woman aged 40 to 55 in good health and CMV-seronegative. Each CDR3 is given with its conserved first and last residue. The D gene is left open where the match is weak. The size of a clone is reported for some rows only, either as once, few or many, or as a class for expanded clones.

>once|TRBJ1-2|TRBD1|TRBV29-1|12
TGCAGCGCCCACGACAGGGGTGGTGGCTACACCTTC
CSAHDRGGGYTF
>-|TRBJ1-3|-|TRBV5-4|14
TGTGCCAGCAGCTTGAGGGGTTCTGGAAACACCATATATTTT
CASSLRGSGNTIYF
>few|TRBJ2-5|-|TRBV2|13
TGTGCCAGCAGTGATCCGGGGGAAGAGACCCAGTACTTC
CASSDPGEETQYF
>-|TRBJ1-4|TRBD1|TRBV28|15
TGTGCCAGCAGTTTTCTGACAGGGGGATATGAAAAACTGTTTTTT
CASSFLTGGYEKLFF
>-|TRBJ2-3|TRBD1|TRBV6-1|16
TGTGCCAGCAGTGAAGCTAGGGACAGGGCCACAGATACGCAGTATTTT
CASSEARDRATDTQYF
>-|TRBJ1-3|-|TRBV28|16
TGTGCCAGCACCCTTGACAGGCCCTATTCTGGAAACACCATATATTTT
CASTLDRPYSGNTIYF
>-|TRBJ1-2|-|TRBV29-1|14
TGCAGCGTTGATAAGGAGGGCGGTGGCGATGGCTACACCTTC
CSVDKEGGGDGYTF
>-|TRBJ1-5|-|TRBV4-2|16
TGTGCCAGCAGCCAAGGGGCATCTAATAGCAATCAGCCCCAGCATTTT
CASSQGASNSNQPQHF
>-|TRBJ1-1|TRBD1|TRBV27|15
TGTGCCAGCAGTCCCCCGACAGGGGGAAAGACTGAAGCTTTCTTT
CASSPPTGGKTEAFF
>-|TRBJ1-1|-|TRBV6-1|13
TGTGCCAGCAGTGAAGGGGCGCTCGCTGAAGCTTTCTTT
CASSEGALAEAFF
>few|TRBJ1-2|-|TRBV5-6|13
TGTGCCAGCCGGGAGAAGACTAACTATGGCTACACCTTC
CASREKTNYGYTF
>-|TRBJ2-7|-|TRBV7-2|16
TGTGCCAGCAGCCCGTCGGTTAGCCCTATTGATTACGAGCAGTACTTC
CASSPSVSPIDYEQYF
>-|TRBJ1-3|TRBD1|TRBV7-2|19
TGTGCCAGCAGCTTAGTGTGGGACAGACAAAGGATCTCTGGAAACACCATATATTTT
CASSLVWDRQRISGNTIYF